The entry below describes one T cell receptor beta chain. Original methodology: Estimation of nucleated cell counts relied on the amplification of reference gene primers. Some clones are missing from TCRdb's copy, which holds only in-frame ones; the method was immunoSEQ multiplex PCR. V, J and clone size reflect that table, while D and trimming were determined from the DNA. This sample has 150,000 to 200,000 clones; about 82% occur once, and the top ten carry more than 5%. With 3 bases removed from V and 4 bases from J, the gap between germline ends came to 9 bases. This CDR3 has 13 residues. From germline, CDR1 is SEHNR and CDR2 FQNEAQ (reference sequence). This record comes from a study of blood T cell repertoires in COVID-19.

The rearrangement links TRBV7-9 to TRBJ2-5; perhaps TRBD1 as D (5 bases). Sequenced sample: peripheral blood. This clonotype originated in a woman between 25 and 40 years old with acute or convalescent COVID-19. This chain's CDR3 is CASSLGQGETQYF. The CDR3 DNA reads TGTGCCAGCAGCTTGGGCCAGGGAGAGACCCAGTACTTC.